This TCR beta chain was retrieved from a study of cytomegalovirus exposure and HLA in healthy donors. Study conclusions and caveats: DRB1 had the most TCR associations and HLA-C the fewest, a later analysis found, with rates varying by HLA locus.

The PCR made use of 60 Vbeta and 13 Jbeta primers. The repertoire was sequenced with immunoSEQ multiplex PCR; TCRdb's copy has only in-frame clones and lacks some. This table has some 160,000 clones, roughly 84% appearing once. On this clone: Its antigen is currently unknown.

The CDR3 has 15 residues. CDR1 and CDR2 from the germline V gene are SNHLY and FYNNEI. The junction had 9 bases not matched to a gene; V was cut back by 4 bases and J by 4 bases. The source of this sequence is a man over 45 in good health and CMV-seropositive. The J gene is TRBJ1-2, the V gene TRBV2, with 7 nucleotides matching TRBD1. The specimen sequenced was PBMCs. The DNA for the CDR3 is TGTGCCAGCAGTGTAGAGACAGGGCTGGGCTATGGCTACACCTTC. Amino acid sequence: CASSVETGLGYGYTF.